This T cell receptor beta chain was found in a study of blood T cell repertoires in COVID-19. Study context: Collection of acute and convalescent COVID-19 samples took place in the United States, Italy and Spain. T cells, B-cell-depleted T cells, or PBMCs provided the cDNA or gDNA that served as material.

Sequencing was performed with immunoSEQ multiplex PCR; in TCRdb, only in-frame clones are kept and a portion is missing. The data show 300,000 to 450,000 clones, with about 89% seen just once and around 1.9% held by the top ten. Living in about two dozen US areas, the participants were between roughly 18 and 89 years of age. J gave up 0 bases and V 4 bases, and 4 bases lay outside the gene matches. The germline CDR1 and CDR2 sequences are LNHDA and SQIVND (reference sequence). The CDR3 sequence is 15 residues long. This receptor was taken from a man between 35 and 55 years old in a cohort exposed to, infected with or recovered from COVID-19 (not recorded which). The chain links TRBV19 to TRBJ2-3, with 7 positions matching TRBD1. Sample: PBMCs or T cells enriched from blood (not recorded which). CDR3 protein: CASSTTGPSTDTQYF. CDR3 bases: TGTGCCAGTAGTACGACAGGGCCAAGCACAGATACGCAGTATTTT.